These T cell receptor beta chains were read from a single sample in a study of human T cells and chemical hapten exposure. TCRdb recomputed calls from the RACE reads with MiXCR, one row per CDR3 protein. This sample yields tens of thousands of distinct CDR3 sequences, of which 10% to 11% are seen a single time; about 3.5% belongs to the top ten. Sequenced material: whole blood, taken in connection with sensitization to the hapten diphenylcyclopropenone (DPC). These receptors were taken from a woman aged 45-65 years with alopecia areata. Some clones in this sample may be carry-over from other donors' samples. Each CDR3 is given with its conserved first and last residue. Fields, in order: J gene, D gene, V gene, CDR3 length, clone size, CDR3 DNA, CDR3 protein. The D gene is left open where the match is weak. Clone size, where shown, is once, few, many, or a class for clones that have expanded.

TRBJ2-6 | - | TRBV18 | 14 | - | TGTGCCAGCTCACCCACCGATGGGGCCAACGTCCTGACTTTC | CASSPTDGANVLTF
TRBJ2-1 | - | TRBV19 | 13 | few | TGTGCCAGTAGTATAGTAGGGGTGGCTGAGCAGTTCTTC | CASSIVGVAEQFF
TRBJ1-5 | - | TRBV12-3/TRBV12-4 | 13 | few | TGTGCCACCGGGGGCCTCGGTGGTCAGCCCCAGCATTTT | CATGGLGGQPQHF
TRBJ1-1 | - | TRBV5-4 | 15 | - | TGTGCCAGCAGCTTGCGGACCCAGGGGAACACTGAAGCTTTCTTT | CASSLRTQGNTEAFF
TRBJ2-7 | - | TRBV2 | 14 | many | TGTGCCAGCACCTTTAAGGAGGGGGTCTACGAGCAGTACTTC | CASTFKEGVYEQYF
TRBJ2-1 | TRBD2 | TRBV2 | 11 | few | TGTGCCAGCAGCAACCGGGACTACATCCCCTTC | CASSNRDYIPF
TRBJ1-4 | - | TRBV7-8 | 15 | few | TGTGCCAGCAGCTTAGCGGGGACCTTAAATGAAAAACTGTTTTTT | CASSLAGTLNEKLFF
TRBJ2-2 | TRBD1 | TRBV12-3/TRBV12-4 | 13 | - | TGTGCCAGCAGGGGACAGAATAACGGGGAGCTGTTTTTT | CASRGQNNGELFF
TRBJ2-3 | TRBD1 | TRBV24-1 | 13 | few | TGTGCCACCAGGAGGACAGGGGAAGATACGCAGTATTTT | CATRRTGEDTQYF
TRBJ1-2 | - | TRBV4-2 | 13 | many | TGTGCCAGCAGCCAAGATCCGGGGTCTGGCTACACCTTC | CASSQDPGSGYTF
TRBJ2-7 | - | TRBV20-1 | 13 | many | TGCAGTGCTAGTCCTTATCAGGGAAACGAGCAGTACTTC | CSASPYQGNEQYF
TRBJ2-1 | TRBD2 | TRBV6-2/TRBV6-3 | 16 | few | TGTGCCAGCAGTCTAGCTAGGAGCGGGAGGCACAATGAGCAGTTCTTC | CASSLARSGRHNEQFF
TRBJ2-4 | TRBD2 | TRBV6-2/TRBV6-3 | 19 | - | TGTGCCAGCAGTTACTCTCTCCTAGCGGGAGGCTGGGCCAAAAACATTCAGTACTTC | CASSYSLLAGGWAKNIQYF
TRBJ2-5 | - | TRBV7-3 | 14 | - | TGTGCCAGCAGCTCTGACAGGACCCAAGAGACCCAGTACTTC | CASSSDRTQETQYF
TRBJ1-5 | - | TRBV28 | 13 | once | TGTGCCAGCAGTTCGACAGAGTATCAGCCCCAGCATTTT | CASSSTEYQPQHF
TRBJ1-1 | TRBD1 | TRBV18 | 15 | many | TGTGCCAGCTCACCCCTATTCGACAGGGCGGATGAAGCTTTCTTT | CASSPLFDRADEAFF
TRBJ2-3 | TRBD2 | TRBV20-1 | 15 | - | TGCAGTGCCTCCTGGACTAGCGGGGTCACAGATACGCAGTATTTT | CSASWTSGVTDTQYF
TRBJ2-4 | TRBD1 | TRBV20-1 | 14 | few | TGCAGTGCTAGGGGGACAGGGGGAGAGAACATTCAGTACTTC | CSARGTGGENIQYF
TRBJ1-2 | - | TRBV7-9 | 14 | - | TGTGCCAGCAGCTTAGCTTCAGGCTCGAAAGGCTACACCTTC | CASSLASGSKGYTF
TRBJ2-2 | - | TRBV2 | 16 | many | TGTGCCAGCAGTGAAGTCTTTGGCCCGGGCACCGGGGAGCTGTTTTTT | CASSEVFGPGTGELFF
TRBJ1-4 | TRBD1 | TRBV7-2 | 18 | many | TGTGCCAGCAGCCCATGGGACAGGGCGTGGGGAAGTAATGAAAAACTGTTTTTT | CASSPWDRAWGSNEKLFF
TRBJ2-3 | - | TRBV7-7 | 14 | few | TGTGCTAGCAGCTTATCGGAGGGGCTAGATACGCAGTATTTT | CASSLSEGLDTQYF
TRBJ2-1 | - | TRBV5-1 | 15 | - | TGCGCCAGCAGCCAGGAAGGGACAAACTACGATGAGCAGTTCTTC | CASSQEGTNYDEQFF
TRBJ2-2 | TRBD1 | TRBV29-1 | 16 | many | TGCAGCGTTGAGGGACCCCAGGGGGCAGGGACCGGGGAGCTGTTTTTT | CSVEGPQGAGTGELFF
TRBJ2-5 | - | TRBV7-8 | 16 | - | TGTGCCAGCAGCTTAGAAGCATCTCGCGGCCAAGAGACCCAGTACTTC | CASSLEASRGQETQYF
TRBJ2-7 | - | TRBV6-2/TRBV6-3 | 16 | - | TGTGCCAGCAGTTACTTCCGACGGGGGCGTTCCTACGAGCAGTACTTC | CASSYFRRGRSYEQYF
TRBJ2-5 | - | TRBV18 | 15 | many | TGTGCCAGCTCACATCGACTAGAGGCCCAAGAGACCCAGTACTTC | CASSHRLEAQETQYF
TRBJ1-4 | - | TRBV20-1 | 14 | many | TGCAGTGCTAGACGTCCGGGACATAATGAAAAACTGTTTTTT | CSARRPGHNEKLFF
TRBJ2-7 | TRBD2 | TRBV20-1 | 14 | - | TGCAGTGCCGAGGGGCGGGAGTTTACCAACGAGCAGTACTTC | CSAEGREFTNEQYF
TRBJ2-1 | TRBD2 | TRBV20-1 | 18 | many | TGCAGTGCTAGAGAGGGGACTAGCGGGAGTTCACCCTACAATGAGCAGTTCTTC | CSAREGTSGSSPYNEQFF
TRBJ1-5 | - | TRBV19 | 12 | few | TGTGCCAGTAGTATCCCGGCGGGGCCCCAGCATTTT | CASSIPAGPQHF
TRBJ2-3 | TRBD2 | TRBV7-9 | 15 | many | TGTGCCAGCAGCCGTACTAGCGGGAGCACAGATACGCAGTATTTT | CASSRTSGSTDTQYF
TRBJ2-3 | - | TRBV12-3/TRBV12-4 | 16 | few | TGTGCCAGCAGTTTAAGTCGGACCACTTACACAGATACGCAGTATTTT | CASSLSRTTYTDTQYF
TRBJ2-2 | - | TRBV5-6 | 12 | - | TGTGCCAGCAGCTTCGCCACCGGGGAGCTGTTTTTT | CASSFATGELFF
TRBJ2-1 | TRBD2 | TRBV29-1 | 13 | - | TGCAGCGCCGGGACTAGCGTCTACAATGAGCAGTTCTTC | CSAGTSVYNEQFF
TRBJ1-3 | - | TRBV29-1 | 14 | few | TGCAGCGTTGAGGGCAGTCCGGGGGAAAACACCATATATTTT | CSVEGSPGENTIYF
TRBJ2-3 | TRBD2 | TRBV7-2 | 20 | - | TGTGCCAGCAGCCTTCGCACCAGGACTAGCGGGAGGGCCATGGCAGATACGCAGTATTTT | CASSLRTRTSGRAMADTQYF
TRBJ2-1 | - | TRBV11-2 | 13 | few | TGTGCCAGCAGCTTAGGCGCCTCCCCGGGGCAGTTCTTC | CASSLGASPGQFF
TRBJ2-6 | - | TRBV5-6 | 16 | many | TGTGCCAGCAGCATATTTTCTGGGGGCCGGGCCAACGTCCTGACTTTC | CASSIFSGGRANVLTF
TRBJ1-5 | - | TRBV5-1 | 14 | - | TGCGCCAGCAGCTTGGAGGGGGTCAATCAGCCCCAGCATTTT | CASSLEGVNQPQHF
TRBJ1-6 | TRBD1 | TRBV20-1 | 16 | few | TGCAGTGCTTTTTCTCCTAACAGGGGAAATAATTCACCCCTCCACTTT | CSAFSPNRGNNSPLHF
TRBJ2-7 | - | TRBV20-1 | 16 | many | TGCAGTGCAGGGGGAAGGGACTCGATAAAAAGCTACGAGCAGTACTTC | CSAGGRDSIKSYEQYF
TRBJ2-7 | - | TRBV6-4 | 15 | - | TGTGCCAGCAGTGACCCCCAGGCGAGCTCCTACGAGCAGTACTTC | CASSDPQASSYEQYF
TRBJ2-7 | - | TRBV11-2 | 15 | many | TGTGCCAGCAGCCCTTGGACTATCCGATCCTACGAGCAGTACTTC | CASSPWTIRSYEQYF
TRBJ1-5 | - | TRBV30 | 14 | - | TGTGCCTGGAGCCCCCCAGGGGCCAATCAGCCCCAGCATTTT | CAWSPPGANQPQHF
TRBJ1-4 | - | TRBV6-5 | 13 | many | TGTGCCAGCAGCCCCGACAGGAGTGAAAAACTGTTTTTT | CASSPDRSEKLFF